This TCR beta chain was captured in a study of CXCR3-negative and CXCR3-positive naive CD8 T cells. Study-wide findings and caveats: CXCR3-positive naive cells had TRB CDR3s that were more hydrophobic than CXCR3-negative naive cells had.

A remark on this clonotype: Its specificity is not known.

The study made its TRB cDNA libraries by 5' RACE, adding UMI labels. No DNA is given; TCRdb re-called the 5' RACE reads and lists each CDR3 protein once. The data include roughly 110,000 distinct CDR3 sequences; the top ten clones carry less than 0.4%. This CDR3 is built from 14 residues. The germline CDR1 and CDR2 sequences are MNHEY and SVGAGI. This sequence joins TRBV6-5 and TRBJ2-2. The receptor comes from a human donor in good health. Some clones in this sample may be carry-over from other donors' samples. The specimen sequenced was naive CXCR3+ CD8+ T cells from blood. Specified subset: CD45RO-CCR7+CD27+CD95- naive CD8+ T cells expressing CXCR3 (TNR3+). The CDR3 loop reads CASSLYTDTGELFF.